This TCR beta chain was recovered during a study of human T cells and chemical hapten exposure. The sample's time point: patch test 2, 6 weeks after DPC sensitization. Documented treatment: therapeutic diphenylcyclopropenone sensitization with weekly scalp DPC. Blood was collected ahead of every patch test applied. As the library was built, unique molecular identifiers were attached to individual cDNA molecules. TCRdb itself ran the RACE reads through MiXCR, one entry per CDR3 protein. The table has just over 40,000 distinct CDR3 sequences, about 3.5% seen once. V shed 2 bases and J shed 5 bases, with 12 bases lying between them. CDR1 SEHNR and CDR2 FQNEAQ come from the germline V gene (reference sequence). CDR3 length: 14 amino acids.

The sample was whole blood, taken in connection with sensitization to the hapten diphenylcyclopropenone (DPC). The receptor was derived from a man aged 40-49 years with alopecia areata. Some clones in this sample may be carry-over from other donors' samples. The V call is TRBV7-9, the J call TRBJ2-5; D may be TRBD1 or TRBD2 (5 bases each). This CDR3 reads CASSLTGKGETQYF. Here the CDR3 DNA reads TGTGCCAGCAGCTTAACCGGGAAGGGGGAGACCCAGTACTTC.